Here is one TCR beta chain with its context. The antigen this receptor binds is unknown. Within one base of it there is no much larger clone, and no base qualities were kept. Relative to germline, V is 2 bases shorter and J is 5 bases shorter, with 18 bases between their ends. The CDR3 holds 16 amino acids from the cysteine to the phenylalanine. Only the CDR3 DNA stays, 48 bases, in frame from base 1. As encoded in the germline V gene, CDR1 is MGHRA while CDR2 is YSYEKL. The sample's time point label, decoded: pre-sensitization, week 0. Read against the paper, the sample's treatment or condition label means: therapeutic diphenylcyclopropenone sensitization with weekly scalp DPC. At each patch-test visit, blood was drawn before the patch test was applied. Eligible patients were aged 18 to 70, diagnosed with alopecia, deemed suitable for DPC therapy, and excluded if pregnant. Total RNA was extracted from unfractionated whole blood collected in Tempus Blood RNA tubes.

Preparation of the library involved RACE. The instrument given in TCRdb is NextSeq 500. During library preparation, unique molecular identifiers were attached to individual cDNA molecules so that TCRs could be counted quantitatively and reproducibly. For every blood RNA sample, sequencing covered both the TCR alpha and TCR beta chains. The published analysis was carried out like this. Samples had a median of about 96,000 TCRs, with a range from roughly 23,224 to 700,000. V, J and CDR3 annotation of the TCR reads was carried out using the Decombinator software suite. Every sample was subsampled to the same number of TCRs (28,000) for the PS versus PT1 abundance plots. Expanded TCRs were defined as absent before sensitization and observed at least eight times at the 2-week time point. Through fastp at Q25 and MiXCR, TCRdb rebuilt clones from the public reads, retaining in-frame beta chains. All rows with the same CDR3 protein become a single entry with the most common DNA and genes. The V and J calls, along with clone size, are taken from TCRdb and not from the paper's own processing. The sample records some 74,000 distinct CDR3 sequences, 14% of which are singletons. Roughly 4.9% of the sample belongs to the ten largest clones.

The data were taken from a study of human T cells and chemical hapten exposure (dated by TCRdb to 2020 to 2023). For context, the study as a whole: For sensitization, 2% DPC in acetone was applied to a roughly 2 cm by roughly 2 cm area of upper inner arm skin. Throughout the study period of around 25 weeks, patients also received therapeutic DPC doses to the scalp every week. Patch testing on the upper back used Finn chambers containing 0.01% DPC, with scoring done after 6 days according to International Contact Dermatitis Research Group standards. Alopecia areata with under or over 50% scalp involvement, alopecia totalis and alopecia universalis were represented in the patient cohort, which was mostly female. Libraries were combined into a pool for sequencing, and differences in TCR yield between samples came mainly from small differences in library volumes within the pool. The study tracked peripheral blood TCR repertoire changes in vivo during primary and secondary sensitization to the hapten diphenylcyclopropenone (DPC) in alopecia patients. Patient blood was sampled pre-sensitization (week 0) and at 2, 6 and about 24 weeks after DPC sensitization. Twenty-nine alopecia patients provided blood for TCR sequencing at one to four time points (pre-sensitization, 2, 6 and 24 weeks). What the work shows at the level of the full study, not this receptor alone: Repeated subsampling changed both the strength of the expansion versus patch-test correlation and the threshold at which that correlation became significant. Patch test score was positively correlated with the number of PT1 expanded TCRs, with significance at thresholds 8, 16 and 32 but not at 4. Expanded TCRs formed significantly more large CDR3 similarity clusters than pre-sensitization or healthy control sets, consistent with antigen-driven responses. No change with DPC sensitization was found in the number of TCRs above 1 in 1000 frequency, and no evidence of global repertoire structure alterations was found. Alopecia, a presumed autoimmune disease, was present in all patients, so the immune response of the patients might differ from that of healthy individuals.

The sequence is built from TRBV4-1 and TRBJ1-2; TRBD1 is a possible D gene, resting on 5 matching bases. This TCR was recovered from a woman in her forties or fifties with alopecia areata. Some clones in this sample may be carry-over from other donors' samples. This material consisted of whole blood, taken in connection with sensitization to the hapten diphenylcyclopropenone (DPC). For the CDR3, the sequence is CASSQPRDGLGYGYTF. Here is the DNA: TGCGCCAGCAGCCAACCGAGGGACGGACTTGGGTATGGCTACACCTTC.